This TCR beta chain was identified in a study of blood T cell repertoires in COVID-19. Study at large: Researchers got acute and convalescent COVID-19 samples from the United States, Italy and Spain.

Germline-derived CDR1 and CDR2 are MGHRA and YSYEKL. The V segment lost 1 base and the J segment 4 bases; nucleotides outside the gene matches: 4. This CDR3 is built from 17 residues. How the authors handled the data: Nucleated cell number was recorded as an estimate derived from reference gene primer amplification. Generated by immunoSEQ multiplex PCR, the TCRdb table keeps only in-frame clones and is missing some. That table supplies the V and J calls and clone size; D and trimming were determined from the DNA. The sample yields about 26,000 clones, roughly 90% seen once. Sequencing used peripheral blood. V usage is TRBV4-1 and J usage is TRBJ2-1; 13 positions agree with TRBD2. The receptor was derived from a human donor in a cohort sampled during active COVID-19. The CDR3 loop reads CASSQAGLAGVYNEQFF. The CDR3 DNA reads as TGCGCCAGCAGCCAAGCCGGACTAGCGGGGGTTTACAATGAGCAGTTCTTC.